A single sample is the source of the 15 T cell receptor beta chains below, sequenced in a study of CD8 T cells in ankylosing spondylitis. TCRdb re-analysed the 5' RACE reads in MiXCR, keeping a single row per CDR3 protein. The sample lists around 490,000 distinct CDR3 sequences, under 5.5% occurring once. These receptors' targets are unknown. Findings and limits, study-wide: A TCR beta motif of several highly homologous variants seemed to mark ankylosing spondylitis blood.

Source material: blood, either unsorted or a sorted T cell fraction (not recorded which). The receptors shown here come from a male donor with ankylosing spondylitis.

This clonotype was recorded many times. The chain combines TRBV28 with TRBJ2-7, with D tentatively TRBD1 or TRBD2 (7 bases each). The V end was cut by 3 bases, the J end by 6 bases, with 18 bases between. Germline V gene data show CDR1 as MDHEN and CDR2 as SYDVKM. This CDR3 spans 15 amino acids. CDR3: CASSLGGGMSGEQYF. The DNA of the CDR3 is TGTGCCAGCAGTTTGGGAGGGGGCATGTCGGGCGAGCAGTACTTC.

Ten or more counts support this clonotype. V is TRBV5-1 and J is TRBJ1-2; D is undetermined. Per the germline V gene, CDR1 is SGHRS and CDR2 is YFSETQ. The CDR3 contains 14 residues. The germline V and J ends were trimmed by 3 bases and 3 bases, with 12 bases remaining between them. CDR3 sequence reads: CASSSEGADYGYTF. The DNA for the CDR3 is TGCGCCAGCAGCTCGGAGGGCGCAGACTATGGCTACACCTTC.

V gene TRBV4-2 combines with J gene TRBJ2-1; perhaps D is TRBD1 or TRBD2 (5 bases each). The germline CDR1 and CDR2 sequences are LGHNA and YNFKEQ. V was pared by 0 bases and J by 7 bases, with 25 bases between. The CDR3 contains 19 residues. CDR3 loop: CASSQDLAARDAARNEQFF. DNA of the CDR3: TGTGCCAGCAGCCAAGACCTGGCTGCCCGGGACGCCGCCAGGAATGAGCAGTTCTTC.

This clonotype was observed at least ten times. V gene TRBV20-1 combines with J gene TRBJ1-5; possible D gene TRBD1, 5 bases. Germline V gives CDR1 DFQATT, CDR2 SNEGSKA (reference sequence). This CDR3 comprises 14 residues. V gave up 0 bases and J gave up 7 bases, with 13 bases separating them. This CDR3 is CSARDVQGTQPQHF. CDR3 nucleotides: TGCAGTGCTAGAGATGTGCAGGGAACGCAGCCCCAGCATTTT.

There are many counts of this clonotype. In DNA form, the CDR3 reads TGTGCCATCAGTGTTGCGAAGAACACTGAAGCTTTCTTT. This codes for CAISVAKNTEAFF. This chain connects TRBV10-3 to TRBJ1-1; D gene ambiguous. This CDR3 has 13 amino acids. Per germline, CDR1 ENHRY and CDR2 SYGVKD. With 4 bases removed from V and 1 base from J, the gap between germline ends came to 7 bases.

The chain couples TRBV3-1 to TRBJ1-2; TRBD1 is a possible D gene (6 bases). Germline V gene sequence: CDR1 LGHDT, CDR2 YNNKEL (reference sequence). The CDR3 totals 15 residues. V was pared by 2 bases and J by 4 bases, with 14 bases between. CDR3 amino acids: CASSQTGQKLYGYTF. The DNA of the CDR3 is TGTGCCAGCAGCCAAACAGGACAGAAGCTCTATGGCTACACCTTC. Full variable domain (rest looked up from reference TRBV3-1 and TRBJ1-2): DTAVSQTPKYLVTQMGNDKSIKCEQNLGHDTMYWYKQDSKKFLKIMFSYNNKELIINETVPNRFSPKSPDKAHLNLHINSLELGDSAVYFCASSQTGQKLYGYTFGSGTRLTVV.

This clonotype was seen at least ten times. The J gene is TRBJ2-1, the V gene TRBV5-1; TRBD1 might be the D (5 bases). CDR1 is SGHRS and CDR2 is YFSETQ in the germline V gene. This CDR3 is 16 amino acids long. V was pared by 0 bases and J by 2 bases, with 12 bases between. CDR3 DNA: TGCGCCAGCAGCTTGGCCCAGGGAAGCCCCTACAATGAGCAGTTCTTC. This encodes CASSLAQGSPYNEQFF.

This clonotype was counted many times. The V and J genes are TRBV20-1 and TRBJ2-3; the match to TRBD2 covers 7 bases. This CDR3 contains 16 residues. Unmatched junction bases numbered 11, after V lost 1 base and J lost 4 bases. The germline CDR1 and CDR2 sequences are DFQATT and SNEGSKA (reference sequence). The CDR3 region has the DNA TGCAGTGCTAGAGTCCTAAGCGGGACGGTCGCAGATACGCAGTATTTT. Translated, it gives CSARVLSGTVADTQYF.

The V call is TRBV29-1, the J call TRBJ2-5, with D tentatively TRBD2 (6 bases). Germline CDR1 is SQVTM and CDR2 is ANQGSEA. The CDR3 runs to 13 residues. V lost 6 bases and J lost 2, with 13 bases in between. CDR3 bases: TGCAGCGTCGCGCGGGGTAAACAAGAGACCCAGTACTTC. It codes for CSVARGKQETQYF.

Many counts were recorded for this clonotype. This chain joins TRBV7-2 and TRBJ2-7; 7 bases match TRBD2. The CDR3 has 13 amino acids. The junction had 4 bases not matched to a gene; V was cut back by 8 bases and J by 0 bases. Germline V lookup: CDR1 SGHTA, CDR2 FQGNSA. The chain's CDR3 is CASAGGISYEQYF. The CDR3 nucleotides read TGTGCCAGCGCCGGGGGGATCTCCTACGAGCAGTACTTC.

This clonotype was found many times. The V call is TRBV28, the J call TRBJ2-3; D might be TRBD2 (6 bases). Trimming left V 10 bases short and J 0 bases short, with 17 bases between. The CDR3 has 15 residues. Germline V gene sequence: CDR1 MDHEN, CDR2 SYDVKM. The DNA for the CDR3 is TGTGCCACTACTTTGGGCGGGGAGAGCACAGATACGCAGTATTTT. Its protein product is CATTLGGESTDTQYF.

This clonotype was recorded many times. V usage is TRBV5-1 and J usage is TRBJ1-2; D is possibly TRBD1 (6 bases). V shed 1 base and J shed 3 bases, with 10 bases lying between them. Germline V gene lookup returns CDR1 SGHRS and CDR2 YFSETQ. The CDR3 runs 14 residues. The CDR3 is CASSLQGQDYGYTF. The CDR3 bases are TGCGCCAGCAGCTTGCAGGGGCAGGACTATGGCTACACCTTC.

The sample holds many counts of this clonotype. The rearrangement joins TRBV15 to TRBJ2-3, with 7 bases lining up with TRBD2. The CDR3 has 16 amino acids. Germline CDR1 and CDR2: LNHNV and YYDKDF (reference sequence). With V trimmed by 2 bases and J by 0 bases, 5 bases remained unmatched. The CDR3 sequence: CATSRRLAGSTDTQYF. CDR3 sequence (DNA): TGTGCCACCAGCAGAAGACTAGCTGGGAGCACAGATACGCAGTATTTT.

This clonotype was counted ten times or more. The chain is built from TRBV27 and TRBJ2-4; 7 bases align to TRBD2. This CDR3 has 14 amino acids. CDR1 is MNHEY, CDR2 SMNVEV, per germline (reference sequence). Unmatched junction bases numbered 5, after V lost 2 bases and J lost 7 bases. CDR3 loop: CASSLRGELNIQYF. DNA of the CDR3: TGTGCCAGCAGTTTACGGGGGGAGCTGAACATTCAGTACTTC.

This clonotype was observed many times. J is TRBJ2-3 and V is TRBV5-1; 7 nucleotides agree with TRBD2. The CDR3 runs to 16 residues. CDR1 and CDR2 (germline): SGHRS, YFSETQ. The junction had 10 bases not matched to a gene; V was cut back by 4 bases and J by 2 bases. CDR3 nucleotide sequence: TGCGCCAGCAGCGAACGGCTGGGGGGGGACACAGATACGCAGTATTTT. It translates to CASSERLGGDTDTQYF.